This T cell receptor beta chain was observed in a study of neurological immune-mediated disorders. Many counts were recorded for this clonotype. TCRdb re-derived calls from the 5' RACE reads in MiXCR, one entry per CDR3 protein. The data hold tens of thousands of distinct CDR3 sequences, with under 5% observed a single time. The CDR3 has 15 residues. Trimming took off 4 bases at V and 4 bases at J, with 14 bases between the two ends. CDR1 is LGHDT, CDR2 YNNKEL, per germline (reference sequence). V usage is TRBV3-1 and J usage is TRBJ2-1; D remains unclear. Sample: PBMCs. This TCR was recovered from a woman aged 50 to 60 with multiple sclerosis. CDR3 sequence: CASSPHLRVYNEQFF. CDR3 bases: TGTGCCAGCAGCCCCCACCTCAGAGTTTACAATGAGCAGTTCTTC.